This TCR beta chain was observed in a study of cytomegalovirus exposure and HLA in healthy donors (TCRdb year 2017). Study-level background: An earlier analysis of several hundred of the donors reported 250 to 300 Gb of sequence data and roughly 120 million unique TCR beta sequences obtained from about 170 million T cells. An early release covering roughly 580 HLA-typed donors comprised about 290 gigabases of sequencing data and around 80 million unique TCR sequences. Of the approximately 370 genotyped donors, approximately 81% were placed in the genetic ancestry cluster associated with self-reported Caucasian donors. The study aimed to test whether cataloging public T cell receptors could reveal signatures of past pathogen exposure. The study used immunosequencing to profile the T cell repertoires of some 600 subjects and linked those repertoires to cytomegalovirus serostatus. In addition to the first cohort of 650 to 800 subjects, a separate validation cohort of some 120 different subjects was used. To predict cytomegalovirus infection status, the study combined high-throughput TCR immunosequencing, statistical association of individual TCRs with disease status, and machine learning. To study patterns of TCR occurrence, a later analysis re-analyzed previously published TCR beta repertoires from several hundred donors and added high-resolution HLA genotyping. The later analysis used no new phenotypic data to find candidate immune exposures, relying instead on TCR beta sequences and their occurrence across donors. An earlier analysis of 587 of the donors used high-throughput TCR beta sequencing to judge whether each TCR beta V gene segment behaved as functional or pseudogenic. Donor age, sex, ethnicity and CMV serostatus were collected together with the repertoire data. A later genetic analysis used genome-wide SNP genotypes for about 60% of the roughly 670 donors, treating that subset as a discovery cohort. Every repertoire in the discovery cohort had been generated on one and the same sequencing platform. Both class I and class II loci were covered by HLA typing, at four-digit resolution. Typing coverage differed by locus: A, B, C, DRB1 and DQB1 were typed in about 629-640 donors, DQA1 in about 550, DPA1 in roughly 590, and DPB1 in roughly 450. A few DR-DQ haplotypes were treated as single units for association and clustering because of strong linkage in the cohort. Among some 400 genotyped donors of the cohort, an average of about 240,000 unique TCR beta nucleotide sequences were sequenced per donor, about a sixth of them non-productive. Paper-wide results and their limitations: When HLA alleles, especially DR and DQ, strongly co-occurred, attributing TCR associations to individual alleles was difficult. The study gave a list of about 160 TCR beta chains associated with cytomegalovirus. Linkage disequilibrium might explain the correlated functional status among segregating V segments, but an unknown experimental factor could not be excluded. According to a later genetic analysis, donors in an Asian-associated ancestry cluster had fewer N-insertions in productive TCRs than the roughly 700-donor mean. Most TCR sequences were observed very rarely across donors, whereas some public TCRs were present in many individuals. Broadly in line with IMGT annotations, most TCR beta V segments showed up in productive rearrangements about 87% or about 30% of the time in an earlier analysis of some 590 of the donors. Because counts were too low, approximately 18 rarely observed V segments, including chromosome 9 orphons, were excluded from the earlier analysis of under 650 of the donors. Compared with equally common non-associated chains, HLA-associated TCR beta chains in a later analysis were more clonally expanded and had lower generation probabilities. In a later analysis, some 17,000 TCR beta sequences were associated with specific HLA alleles at a false discovery rate of 0.05. According to a later analysis, TCR association rates differed among HLA loci, with DRB1 alleles showing the most associated TCRs and HLA-C alleles showing the fewest. A later analysis found that most CMV-associated TCR beta chains appeared HLA-restricted, with HLA associations seemingly driven largely by CMV exposure. In vitro tests confirmed that a few of the cytomegalovirus-associated TCR beta chains recognize cytomegalovirus antigens. The cohort was sequenced for TCR beta chains only, and without alpha or paired-chain data the features that could be detected were limited. Sequencing depth was assumed to be roughly uniform across donors in the presence/absence analyses, though that assumption may not hold. The authors suggested that the approach could potentially be extended to other disease states and immunological phenotypes. A cluster of highly shared sequence variants was judged likely to represent a technical artifact of the sequencing pipeline. Because HLA typing was missing for some donors at each locus, association tests included only the typed subset. Several of the top co-occurrence clusters appeared to be linked to parvovirus B19, influenza, CMV and Epstein-Barr virus, according to a later analysis. For the cohort, immune exposure information was limited to CMV serostatus. Cytomegalovirus status was reported to be diagnosed by the classifier with high specificity and sensitivity in both the original and validation cohorts. Some IMGT-functional V segments, including TRBV6-2 and TRBV6-3, could not be distinguished by the 87-base-pair reads and were therefore excluded. V-gene and J-gene trimming of TCR beta chains was associated with a missense DCLRE1C variant in a later genetic analysis, and the association was replicated in an independent cohort. A further reported finding was that TCR beta sequences accurately predicted the HLA-A and HLA-B alleles for most subjects in the first cohort.

Receptors were amplified or captured by the immunoSEQ multiplex PCR assay. The multiplex PCR relied on a mix of 60 forward primers for TCR Vbeta segments and 13 reverse primers for TCR Jbeta segments. Amplification of the CDR3 region of rearranged TCR beta genes was performed with a multiplex PCR assay on genomic DNA. The amplified TCR beta libraries were sequenced on the Illumina HiSeq System as 87-base-pair reads. From the authors' description of their analysis: A later analysis counted tens of millions of unique TCR beta chains across the 666 repertoires, and about 10 million of these chains were shared by at least two donors. Raw reads were error-corrected and collapsed into unique sequences by a nearest-neighbor algorithm in which closely related sequences were merged to remove PCR and sequencing errors. To assign V, D and J gene segments, CDR3 sequences were aligned to IMGT reference sequences. For a sequence to be retained, a match of at least six nucleotides to both a V gene segment and a J gene segment was required. Rearrangements were called productive when the CDR3 lacked stop codons and stayed in frame with V and J; all others were non-productive. Following IMGT convention, CDR3 was defined as the stretch from the second conserved V-encoded cysteine to the conserved J-encoded phenylalanine. The earlier analysis of some 550 of the donors excluded any sequence lacking an unambiguous match to a single V gene segment. An earlier analysis of roughly 590 of the donors called V segments functional above 56.7% productive rearrangements and segregating when the between-donor standard deviation exceeded 5%. A statistical classification framework was built for diagnosing cytomegalovirus status from the catalog of TCR beta chain sequences. In a later analysis, TCR nucleotide sequences were compared against IMGT/GENE-DB human TR gene sequences so that V and J genes could be assigned. A later analysis assigned CDR3 sequences and most-parsimonious VDJ recombination scenarios with the TCRdist pipeline. In a later analysis, every TCR beta chain was defined by the combination of its CDR3 amino acid sequence and its V-gene family, and reads without a unique V-gene family were dropped. In a later analysis, 450 to 600 highly shared, low-generation-probability nucleotide sequences were removed to address suspected cross-contamination and a sequencing artifact. A later analysis calculated a clonal expansion index for each public chain from normalized within-repertoire ranks of inferred template counts. Generation probabilities in a later analysis came from a VDJ recombination model fitted to out-of-frame rearrangements, and those results were checked against IGoR. A later analysis scored TCR-TCR, TCR-HLA and TCR-CMV co-occurrence with hypergeometric tests, applying a repertoire-size bias correction to TCR pairs. To estimate false discovery rates, a later analysis permuted the HLA or CMV assignments 20 times. A later analysis grouped co-occurring TCRs with DBSCAN, adding TCRdist sequence similarity when clustering within HLA-allele-positive subsets. Repertoires with fewer than 30,000 or more than 120,000 public chains were left out of co-occurrence clustering, as were a handful of repertoires with anomalous nucleotide sharing. The clones in this table, taken by TCRdb from immuneACCESS, are in-frame only. Not every clone is retained; where verified, under half of the shortfall comes from an unresolved V gene, and the cause of the rest is unknown. V and J calls and clone size are copied from that table; D and trimming were computed from the DNA. For this sample the table gives roughly 130,000 clones, of which approximately 91% were detected only once. In total, the top ten clones hold more than 0.5% of the sample.

In total, approximately 700 healthy bone marrow donors made up the cohort. At the time of sampling, every cohort member was nominally healthy, though immune exposures that went unrecorded were likely present. The donor was CMV seronegative and was included in the group of a few hundred seronegative cohort members. A peripheral blood sample was provided by each donor, and peripheral blood mononuclear cells were used for TCR beta sequencing. Genomic DNA was extracted from the blood cell samples with the Qiagen DNeasy Blood Extraction Kit. On this clone itself: The antigen this receptor binds is unknown. No much larger clonotype is one base removed from it; base qualities were not supplied.

From the cysteine up to the phenylalanine, the CDR3 has a length of 17 residues. Only the CDR3 part of the read is kept: 51 bases, read in frame from the first base. The germline V gene yields SGHAT for CDR1 and FQNNGV for CDR2. At the junction V is shortened by 5 bases and J by 7 bases, with 24 bases in between. The TCR was taken from a woman aged 40 to 49 in good health and CMV-seronegative. Source material: PBMCs. The chain is assembled from TRBV11-2 and TRBJ2-1; TRBD2 could be the D gene, as 6 bases match. The CDR3 protein sequence reads: CASSIRRDSTESNEQFF. In nucleotides, the sequence is TGTGCCAGCAGCATCAGACGGGACTCAACAGAATCGAATGAGCAGTTCTTC.